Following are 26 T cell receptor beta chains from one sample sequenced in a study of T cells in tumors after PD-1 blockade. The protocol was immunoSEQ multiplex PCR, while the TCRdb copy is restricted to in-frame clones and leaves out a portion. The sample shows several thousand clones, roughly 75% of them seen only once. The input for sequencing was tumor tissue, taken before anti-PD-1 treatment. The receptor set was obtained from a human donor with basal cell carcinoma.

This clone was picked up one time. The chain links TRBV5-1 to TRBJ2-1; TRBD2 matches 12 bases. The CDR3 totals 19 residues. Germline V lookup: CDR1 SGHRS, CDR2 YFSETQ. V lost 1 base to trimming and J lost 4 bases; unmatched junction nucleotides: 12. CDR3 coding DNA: TGCGCCAGCAGCTTGAGAGGTCTAGCGGGAGGGCCGGGGTACAATGAGCAGTTCTTC. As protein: CASSLRGLAGGPGYNEQFF.

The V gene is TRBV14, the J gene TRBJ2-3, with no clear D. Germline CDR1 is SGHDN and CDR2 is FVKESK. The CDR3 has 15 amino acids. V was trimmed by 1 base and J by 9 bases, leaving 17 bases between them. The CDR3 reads CASSQVDNMRLTQYF. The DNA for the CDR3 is TGTGCCAGCAGCCAAGTAGACAACATGCGTCTGACGCAGTATTTT. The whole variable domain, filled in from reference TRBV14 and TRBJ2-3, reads EAGVTQFPSHSVIEKGQTVTLRCDPISGHDNLYWYRRVMGKEIKFLLHFVKESKQDESGMPNNRFLAERTGGTYSTLKVQPAELEDSGVYFCASSQVDNMRLTQYFGPGTRLTVL.

The CDR3 coding sequence is TGTGCCAGCAGCCCAGGAGAGTCCCCTTACGAGCAGTACTTC. Translated, it gives CASSPGESPYEQYF. This sequence joins TRBV7-6 and TRBJ2-7; D is uncertain. Trimming pared 5 bases from V and 4 bases from J, leaving 15 bases between. CDR3 length equals 14 residues. Per germline, CDR1 SGHVS and CDR2 FNYEAQ.

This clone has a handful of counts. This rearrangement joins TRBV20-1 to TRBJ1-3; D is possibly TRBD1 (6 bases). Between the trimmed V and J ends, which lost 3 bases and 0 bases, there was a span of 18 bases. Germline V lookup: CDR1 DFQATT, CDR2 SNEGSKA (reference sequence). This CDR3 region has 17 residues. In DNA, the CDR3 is TGCAGTGCTAGTAGGGGGGTACAGGGCCACTCTGGAAACACCATATATTTT. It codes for CSASRGVQGHSGNTIYF.

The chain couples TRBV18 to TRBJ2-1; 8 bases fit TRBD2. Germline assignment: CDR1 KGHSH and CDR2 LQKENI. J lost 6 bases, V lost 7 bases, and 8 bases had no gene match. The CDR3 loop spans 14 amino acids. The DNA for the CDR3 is TGTGCCAGCTTAGCAAGGCGGGAGGCCAATGAGCAGTTCTTC. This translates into CASLARREANEQFF.

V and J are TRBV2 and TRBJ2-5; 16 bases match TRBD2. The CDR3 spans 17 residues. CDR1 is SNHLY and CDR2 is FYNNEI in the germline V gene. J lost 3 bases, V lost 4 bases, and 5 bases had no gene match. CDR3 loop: CASSAGLAGGIEETQYF. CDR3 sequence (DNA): TGTGCCAGCAGTGCGGGACTAGCGGGGGGGATTGAAGAGACCCAGTACTTC.

CDR3 amino acids: CASSLWGPGDTQYF. CDR3 DNA sequence: TGTGCCAGCAGCTTATGGGGCCCAGGAGATACGCAGTATTTT. The genes are TRBV7-2 and TRBJ2-3, with D maybe TRBD1 (5 bases). This CDR3 is 14 amino acids long. Trimming took off 2 bases at V and 5 bases at J, with 11 bases between the two ends. Germline lookup yields CDR1 SGHTA and CDR2 FQGNSA.

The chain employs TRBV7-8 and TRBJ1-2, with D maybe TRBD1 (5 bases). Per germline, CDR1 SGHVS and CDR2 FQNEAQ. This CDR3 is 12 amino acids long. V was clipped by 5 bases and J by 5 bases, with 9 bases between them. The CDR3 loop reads CASSTQDYGYTF. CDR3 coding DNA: TGTGCCAGCAGCACACAGGATTATGGCTACACCTTC.

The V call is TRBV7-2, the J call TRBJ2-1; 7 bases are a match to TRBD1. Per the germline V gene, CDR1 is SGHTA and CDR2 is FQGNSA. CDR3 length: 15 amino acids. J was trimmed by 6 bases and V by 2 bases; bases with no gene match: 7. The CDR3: CASSLTGTAFNEQFF. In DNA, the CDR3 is TGTGCCAGCAGCTTAACCGGGACAGCTTTCAATGAGCAGTTCTTC. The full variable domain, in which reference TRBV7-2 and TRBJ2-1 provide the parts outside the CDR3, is GAGVSQSPSNKVTEKGKDVELRCDPISGHTALYWYRQSLGQGLEFLIYFQGNSAPDKSGLPSDRFSAERTGGSVSTLTIQRTQQEDSAVYLCASSLTGTAFNEQFFGPGTRLTVL.

In DNA, the CDR3 is TGCGCCAGCAGCCAATCCATCCCCCGCGGGGGGGTTTCAGATACGCAGTATTTT. It is translated as CASSQSIPRGGVSDTQYF. The chain recombines TRBV4-3 with TRBJ2-3, with 9 bases lining up with TRBD2. Trimming at V came to 2 bases and at J to 4 bases, leaving 13 bases not matched to a gene. Per the germline V gene, CDR1 is LGHNA and CDR2 is YSLEER. This CDR3 spans 18 amino acids.

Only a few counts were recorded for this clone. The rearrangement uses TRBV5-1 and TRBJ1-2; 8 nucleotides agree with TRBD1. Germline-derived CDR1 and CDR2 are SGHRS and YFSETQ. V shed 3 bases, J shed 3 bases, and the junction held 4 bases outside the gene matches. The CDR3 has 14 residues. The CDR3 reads CASSSAGGDYGYTF. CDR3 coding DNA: TGCGCCAGCAGCTCAGCAGGGGGCGACTATGGCTACACCTTC.

DNA for the CDR3: TGTGCCAGCAGCGTTAATACAGGGTTCGGCACCGGGGAGCTGTTTTTT. This translates into CASSVNTGFGTGELFF. The rearrangement uses TRBV9 and TRBJ2-2; TRBD1 might be the D (6 bases). Per germline, CDR1 SGDLS and CDR2 YYNGEE. CDR3 length: 16 amino acids. V was shortened by 2 bases and J by 4 bases, with 15 bases between the two germline ends.

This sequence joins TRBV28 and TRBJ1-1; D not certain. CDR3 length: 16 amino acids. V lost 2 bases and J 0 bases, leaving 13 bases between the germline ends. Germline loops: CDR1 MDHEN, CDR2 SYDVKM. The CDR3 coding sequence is TGTGCCAGCAGTTTAAATGATCTTCTGATGAACACTGAAGCTTTCTTT. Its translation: CASSLNDLLMNTEAFF.

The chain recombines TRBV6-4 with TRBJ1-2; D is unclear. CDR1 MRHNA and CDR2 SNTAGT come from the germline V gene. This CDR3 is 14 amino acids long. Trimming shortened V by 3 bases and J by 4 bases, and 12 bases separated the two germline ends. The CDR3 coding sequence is TGTGCCAGCAGTGATTTCCCGGCTGGCTATGGCTACACCTTC. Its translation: CASSDFPAGYGYTF.

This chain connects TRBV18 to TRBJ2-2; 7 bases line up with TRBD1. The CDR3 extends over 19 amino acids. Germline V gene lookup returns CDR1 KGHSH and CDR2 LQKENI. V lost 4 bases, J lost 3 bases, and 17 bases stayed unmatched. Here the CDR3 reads CASSQFPGTVLADTGELFF. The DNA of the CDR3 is TGTGCCAGCTCACAATTTCCCGGGACAGTATTAGCCGACACCGGGGAGCTGTTTTTT.

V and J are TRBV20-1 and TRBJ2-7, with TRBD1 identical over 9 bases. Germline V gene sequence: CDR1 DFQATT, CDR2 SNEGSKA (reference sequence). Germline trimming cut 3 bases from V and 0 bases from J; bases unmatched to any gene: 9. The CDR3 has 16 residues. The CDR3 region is CSASLQGAQSSYEQYF. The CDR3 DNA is TGCAGTGCTAGTTTACAGGGGGCCCAGAGCTCCTACGAGCAGTACTTC.

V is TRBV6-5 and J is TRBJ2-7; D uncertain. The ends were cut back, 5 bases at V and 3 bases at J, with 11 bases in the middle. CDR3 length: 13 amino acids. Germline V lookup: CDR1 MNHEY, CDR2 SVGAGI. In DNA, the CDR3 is TGTGCCAGCAGTACCGGACCGATCTACGAGCAGTACTTC. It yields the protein CASSTGPIYEQYF.

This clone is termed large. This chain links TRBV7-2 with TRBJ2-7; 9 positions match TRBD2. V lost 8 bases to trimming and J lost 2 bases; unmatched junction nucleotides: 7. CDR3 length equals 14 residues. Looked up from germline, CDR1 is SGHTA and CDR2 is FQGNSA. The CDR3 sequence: CASSLQRGAYEQYF. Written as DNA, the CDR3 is TGTGCCAGCTCTCTCCAGCGGGGGGCCTACGAGCAGTACTTC.

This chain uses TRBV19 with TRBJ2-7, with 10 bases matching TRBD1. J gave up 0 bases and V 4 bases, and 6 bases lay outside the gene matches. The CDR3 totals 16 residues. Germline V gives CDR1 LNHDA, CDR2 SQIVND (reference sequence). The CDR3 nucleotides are TGTGCCAGTAGTACTCGGACAGGGGGGAGCTCCTACGAGCAGTACTTC. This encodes CASSTRTGGSSYEQYF.

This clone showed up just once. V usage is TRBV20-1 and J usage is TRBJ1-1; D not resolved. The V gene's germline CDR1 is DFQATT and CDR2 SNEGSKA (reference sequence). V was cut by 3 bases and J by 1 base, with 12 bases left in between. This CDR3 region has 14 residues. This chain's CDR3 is CSASGGPANTEAFF. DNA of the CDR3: TGCAGTGCTAGTGGCGGGCCAGCGAACACTGAAGCTTTCTTT.

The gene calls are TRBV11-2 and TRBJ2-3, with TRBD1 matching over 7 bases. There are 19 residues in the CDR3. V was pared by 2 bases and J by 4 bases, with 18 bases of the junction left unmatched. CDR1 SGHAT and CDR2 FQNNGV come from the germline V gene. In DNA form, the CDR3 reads TGTGCCAGCAGCTTATGGGGGTTGAGGGGGCAATCAACAGCAGATACGCAGTATTTT. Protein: CASSLWGLRGQSTADTQYF.

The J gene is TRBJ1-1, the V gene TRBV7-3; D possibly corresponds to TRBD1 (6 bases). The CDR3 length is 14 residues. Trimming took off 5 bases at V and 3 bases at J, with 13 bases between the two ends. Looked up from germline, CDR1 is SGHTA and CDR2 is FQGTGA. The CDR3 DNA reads TGTGCCAGCAGCAGGGGGGCATGGGACACTGAAGCTTTCTTT. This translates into CASSRGAWDTEAFF.

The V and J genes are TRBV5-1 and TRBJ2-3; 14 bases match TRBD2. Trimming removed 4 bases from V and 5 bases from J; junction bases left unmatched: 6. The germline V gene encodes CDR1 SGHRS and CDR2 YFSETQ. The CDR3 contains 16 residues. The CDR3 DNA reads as TGCGCCAGCAGCGGGGGACTAGCGGGAGTAGGAGATACGCAGTATTTT. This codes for CASSGGLAGVGDTQYF.

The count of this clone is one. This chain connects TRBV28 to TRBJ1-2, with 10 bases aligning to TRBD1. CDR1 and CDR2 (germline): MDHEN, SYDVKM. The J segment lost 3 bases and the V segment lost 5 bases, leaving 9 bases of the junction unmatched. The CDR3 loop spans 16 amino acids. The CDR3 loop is CASSPSGTGADYGYTF. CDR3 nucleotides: TGTGCCAGCAGTCCTAGCGGGACAGGGGCCGACTATGGCTACACCTTC.

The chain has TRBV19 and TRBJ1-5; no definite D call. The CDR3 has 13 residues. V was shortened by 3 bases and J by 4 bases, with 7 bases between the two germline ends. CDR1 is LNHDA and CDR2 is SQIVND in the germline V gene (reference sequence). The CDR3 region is CASSIDINQPQHF. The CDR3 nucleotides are TGTGCCAGTAGTATCGACATTAATCAGCCCCAGCATTTT.

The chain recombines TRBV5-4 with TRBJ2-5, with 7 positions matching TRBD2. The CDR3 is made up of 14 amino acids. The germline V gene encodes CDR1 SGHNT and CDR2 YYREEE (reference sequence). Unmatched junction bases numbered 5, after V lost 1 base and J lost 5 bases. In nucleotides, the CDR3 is TGTGCCAGCAGCTTGAGGACTAGTTTGGAGACCCAGTACTTC. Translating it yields CASSLRTSLETQYF. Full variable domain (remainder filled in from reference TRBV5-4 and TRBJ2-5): ETGVTQSPTHLIKTRGQQVTLRCSSQSGHNTVSWYQQALGQGPQFIFQYYREEENGRGNFPPRFSGLQFPNYSSELNVNALELDDSALYLCASSLRTSLETQYFGPGTRLLVL.